Below are 25 T cell receptor beta chains sequenced from a single sample in a study of blood T cells in healthy people across ages. A second PCR, run for roughly 6 to 11 cycles, used a sample-barcoded 5' primer plus a J-beta primer mix. TCRdb called the 5' RACE reads again in MiXCR, with one record for every CDR3 protein. In the table there are 600,000 to 650,000 distinct CDR3 sequences, roughly 50% of which are singletons. The sequencing input was blood. These receptors all come from a man aged 55 to 69 in good health.

The chain has TRBV20-1 and TRBJ2-3; D uncertain. The CDR3 sequence is 11 residues long. V lost 7 bases and J lost 6, with 11 bases in between. From germline, CDR1 is DFQATT and CDR2 SNEGSKA (reference sequence). The CDR3, as DNA: TGCAGTGTAACGGGTCTTGATACGCAGTATTTT. Translating it yields CSVTGLDTQYF.

This clonotype was seen a handful of times. V usage is TRBV28 and J usage is TRBJ2-5; D call uncertain. The CDR3 has 11 amino acids. Germline lookup yields CDR1 MDHEN and CDR2 SYDVKM. The V gene lost 4 bases and the J gene lost 11 bases, with 11 bases spanning the gap. The CDR3 loop is CASSSWNEQYF. DNA of the CDR3: TGTGCCAGCAGTTCATGGAATGAGCAGTACTTC.

There are a few counts of this clonotype. V and J are TRBV3-1 and TRBJ2-1, with 9 nucleotides matching TRBD2. The V gene's germline CDR1 is LGHDT and CDR2 YNNKEL (reference sequence). The trim removed 8 bases at V and 6 bases at J, leaving 5 bases unmatched. This CDR3 is built from 13 residues. CDR3 coding DNA: TGTGCCAGCCACCAGCGGGGGGTCAATGAGCAGTTCTTC. Translating it yields CASHQRGVNEQFF.

The sample holds a few counts of this clonotype. A junction end diverges from the germline sequence, so it may reflect a read error. V is TRBV6-2 or TRBV6-3 and J is TRBJ2-3; D is possibly TRBD2 (5 bases). The CDR3 totals 14 residues. Germline lookup yields CDR1 MNHEY and CDR2 SVGEGT. The CDR3: CASSYSPSTNTQYF. The CDR3 DNA reads TGTGCCAGCAGTTACTCGCCTAGCACAAATACGCAGTATTTT.

About this clonotype itself: The junction departs from germline at one end; a sequencing error may be responsible. The V gene is TRBV28, the J gene TRBJ1-1; D not certain. Germline V gene lookup returns CDR1 MDHEN and CDR2 SYDVKM. This CDR3 spans 12 amino acids. CDR3 residues: CASRLSRLEAFF. The CDR3 DNA follows: TGTGCCAGCAGGTTATCCCGATTAGAAGCTTTCTTT.

The gene calls are TRBV7-9 and TRBJ2-5; the D call may be TRBD1 or TRBD2 (5 bases each). V dropped 5 bases and J dropped 9 bases, with 10 bases sitting between them. CDR1 SEHNR and CDR2 FQNEAQ come from the germline V gene (reference sequence). CDR3 length: 11 residues. The CDR3 coding sequence is TGTGCCAGCAGCGCAGTGGGGGCCCAGTACTTC. It encodes CASSAVGAQYF. Based on the CDR3 plus reference TRBV7-9 and TRBJ2-5, the full variable domain is DTGVSQNPRHKITKRGQNVTFRCDPISEHNRLYWYRQTLGQGPEFLTYFQNEAQLEKSRLLSDRFSAERPKGSFSTLEIQRTEQGDSAMYLCASSAVGAQYFGPGTRLLVL.

The gene calls are TRBV5-1 and TRBJ2-3; TRBD2 aligns across 8 bases. After removal of 0 bases from V and 2 bases from J, the junction contained 5 bases not matched to a gene. Per germline, CDR1 SGHRS and CDR2 YFSETQ. The CDR3 extends over 16 amino acids. The CDR3 nucleotides are TGCGCCAGCAGCTTGGGGCCGGGAGGGTTCACAGATACGCAGTATTTT. It translates to CASSLGPGGFTDTQYF.

V gene TRBV29-1 combines with J gene TRBJ1-1; a weak D match, TRBD1 (6 bases). The CDR3 is 13 amino acids. The V gene's germline CDR1 is SQVTM and CDR2 ANQGSEA. The ends were cut back, 7 bases at V and 5 bases at J, with 17 bases in the middle. DNA of the CDR3: TGCAGCGCCTCGGCAGGGGTGTGGACTGAAGCTTTCTTT. It translates to CSASAGVWTEAFF.

This chain joins TRBV4-1 and TRBJ1-2; the D is unclear. The germline V and J ends were trimmed by 1 base and 5 bases, with 11 bases remaining between them. Germline lookup yields CDR1 MGHRA and CDR2 YSYEKL. The length of the CDR3 is 14 residues. This CDR3 is CASSQGAGSYGYTF. The CDR3 nucleotides read TGCGCCAGCAGCCAAGGGGCAGGAAGTTATGGCTACACCTTC.

This clonotype was recorded only once. The chain carries TRBV20-1 and TRBJ1-1, with a tentative D call TRBD1 (5 bases). CDR1 and CDR2 from the germline V gene are DFQATT and SNEGSKA (reference sequence). V lost 2 bases and J lost 1, with 11 bases in between. The CDR3 contains 14 residues. CDR3 DNA: TGCAGTGCTAGATTCCCCGGGGGGAACACTGAAGCTTTCTTT. Translation gives CSARFPGGNTEAFF.

The J gene is TRBJ2-7, the V gene TRBV6-5; a weak D match, TRBD1 (5 bases). The germline V gene encodes CDR1 MNHEY and CDR2 SVGAGI. CDR3 length equals 15 residues. Trimming left V 6 bases short and J 0 bases short, with 15 bases between. This chain's CDR3 is CASSQTDSASYEQYF. CDR3 nucleotides: TGTGCCAGCAGCCAAACCGACAGTGCCTCCTACGAGCAGTACTTC.

The V and J genes are TRBV7-2 and TRBJ2-2; tentatively, D is TRBD1 (5 bases). V gave up 11 bases and J gave up 6 bases, with 19 bases separating them. The CDR3 is 14 amino acids. Per the germline V gene, CDR1 is SGHTA and CDR2 is FQGNSA. CDR3 sequence (DNA): TGTGCCTCCGAGGCAGGGTTAAGAGCCGGGGAGCTGTTTTTT. Amino acid sequence: CASEAGLRAGELFF.

This chain joins TRBV10-3 and TRBJ2-7; 9 nucleotides agree with TRBD1. V lost 8 bases, J lost 1 base, and 3 bases stayed unmatched. There are 13 residues in the CDR3. Germline V gene data show CDR1 as ENHRY and CDR2 as SYGVKD. Here the CDR3 DNA reads TGTGCCATCGGGACAGGGTTTTCCTACGAGCAGTACTTC. This gives the protein CAIGTGFSYEQYF.

The rearrangement links TRBV5-8 to TRBJ2-1; the match to TRBD2 covers 8 bases. Germline CDR1 and CDR2: SGHTS and YDEGEE. V shed 4 bases, J shed 8 bases, and the junction held 11 bases outside the gene matches. CDR3 length equals 15 residues. CDR3 sequence reads: CASSTGLGGRYEQFF. The CDR3 DNA reads TGTGCCAGCAGCACGGGACTAGGAGGTCGGTATGAGCAGTTCTTC.

The rearrangement uses TRBV11-2 and TRBJ1-6; D is ambiguous. This CDR3 spans 14 amino acids. The V end lost 3 bases, the J end lost 10 bases, and 13 bases lay between the germline ends. CDR1 and CDR2 (germline): SGHAT, FQNNGV. This CDR3 reads CASSFNRFESPLHF. In DNA, the CDR3 is TGTGCCAGCAGCTTTAACCGCTTCGAGTCACCCCTCCACTTT.

This clonotype was recorded only once. This rearrangement joins TRBV5-1 to TRBJ2-3; the D is unclear. Germline loops: CDR1 SGHRS, CDR2 YFSETQ. The CDR3 spans 14 residues. V was cut by 6 bases and J by 4 bases, with 15 bases left in between. CDR3 DNA sequence: TGCGCCAGCACCCTGCTAGAGCCACCAGATACGCAGTATTTT. Protein sequence: CASTLLEPPDTQYF. Combining the CDR3 with reference TRBV5-1 and TRBJ2-3 gives the whole variable domain KAGVTQTPRYLIKTRGQQVTLSCSPISGHRSVSWYQQTPGQGLQFLFEYFSETQRNKGNFPGRFSGRQFSNSRSEMNVSTLELGDSALYLCASTLLEPPDTQYFGPGTRLTVL.

The sample holds a few counts of this clonotype. The chain uses TRBV12-3 or TRBV12-4 and TRBJ1-2; D ambiguous. V was trimmed by 3 bases and J by 4 bases, leaving 6 bases between them. The CDR3 runs to 12 residues. This CDR3 reads CASSFEGYGYTF. The CDR3 DNA sequence: TGTGCCAGCAGTTTTGAGGGCTATGGCTACACCTTC.

The genes are TRBV29-1 and TRBJ1-2, with D possibly being TRBD1 (6 bases). The V gene's germline CDR1 is SQVTM and CDR2 ANQGSEA. The germline V and J ends were trimmed by 5 bases and 9 bases, with 19 bases remaining between them. CDR3 size: 13 residues. CDR3 loop: CSVLKRGADSYTF. The CDR3 DNA is TGCAGCGTTCTGAAGAGGGGGGCTGATAGCTACACCTTC.

For this clonotype: A junction end diverges from the germline sequence, so it may reflect a read error. This chain connects TRBV7-9 to TRBJ1-2, with unresolved D. CDR1 SEHNR and CDR2 FQNEAQ come from the germline V gene (reference sequence). This CDR3 spans 14 amino acids. CDR3 sequence reads: CASSLGRSRVGYTF. CDR3 DNA sequence: TGTGCCAGTAGCTTAGGGCGGAGCCGTGTTGGCTACACCTTC.

This clonotype has more than one count but fewer than ten. The rearrangement links TRBV28 to TRBJ1-1; D uncertain. The CDR3 spans 13 residues. Germline-derived CDR1 and CDR2 are MDHEN and SYDVKM. V gave up 6 bases and J gave up 1 base, with 9 bases separating them. The CDR3, as DNA: TGTGCCAGCAGGTTACAGCCGAACACTGAAGCTTTCTTT. Amino acids: CASRLQPNTEAFF.

With regard to this clonotype: A much larger clone sits a single nucleotide away, making a read error possible. J is TRBJ1-1 and V is TRBV11-2; D unclear. The CDR3 is 12 residues long. CDR1 and CDR2 (germline): SGHAT, FQNNGV. The CDR3 region has the DNA TGTGCCAGCGGCTTAAATAATGGGCGAGCTTTCTTT. Translating gives CASGLNNGRAFF.

V usage is TRBV2 and J usage is TRBJ1-1; no firm D call. V was shortened by 5 bases and J by 6 bases, with 7 bases between the two germline ends. The CDR3 sequence is 11 residues long. Germline V lookup: CDR1 SNHLY, CDR2 FYNNEI. The CDR3 loop is CASSINAEAFF. The CDR3 DNA reads as TGTGCCAGCAGTATAAACGCTGAAGCTTTCTTT.

The CDR3 sequence: CASSQVDRDTYYNSPLHF. The CDR3 nucleotides read TGTGCCAGCAGCCAAGTCGACCGTGACACGTACTATAATTCACCCCTCCACTTT. The chain joins TRBV14 to TRBJ1-6; D is undetermined. Germline values: CDR1 SGHDN, CDR2 FVKESK. The CDR3 has 18 residues. V lost 1 base to trimming and J lost 3 bases, with 16 bases between them. Full variable domain (rest looked up from reference TRBV14 and TRBJ1-6): EAGVTQFPSHSVIEKGQTVTLRCDPISGHDNLYWYRRVMGKEIKFLLHFVKESKQDESGMPNNRFLAERTGGTYSTLKVQPAELEDSGVYFCASSQVDRDTYYNSPLHFGNGTRLTVT.

Many counts were recorded for this clonotype. The rearrangement uses TRBV20-1 and TRBJ2-1; TRBD2 matches 8 bases. The CDR3 covers 11 residues. After removal of 6 bases from V and 10 bases from J, the junction contained 5 bases not matched to a gene. CDR1 is DFQATT and CDR2 is SNEGSKA in the germline V gene (reference sequence). The DNA of the CDR3 is TGCAGTGCCAATCGGGGGGGGGAGCAGTTCTTC. This gives the protein CSANRGGEQFF.

This clonotype was seen a few times. A single base separates this from a much larger clone, so it may be a read error. The chain links TRBV7-9 to TRBJ2-1, with TRBD2 identical over 9 bases. The J call is doubtful: the DNA matches TRBJ2-7 better. This CDR3 contains 16 residues. Germline assignment: CDR1 SEHNR and CDR2 FQNEAQ (reference sequence). CDR3 DNA: TGTGCCAGCAGCGGCAATAGCGGGGGAGACTACAATGAGCAGTACTTC. As protein: CASSGNSGGDYNEQYF.